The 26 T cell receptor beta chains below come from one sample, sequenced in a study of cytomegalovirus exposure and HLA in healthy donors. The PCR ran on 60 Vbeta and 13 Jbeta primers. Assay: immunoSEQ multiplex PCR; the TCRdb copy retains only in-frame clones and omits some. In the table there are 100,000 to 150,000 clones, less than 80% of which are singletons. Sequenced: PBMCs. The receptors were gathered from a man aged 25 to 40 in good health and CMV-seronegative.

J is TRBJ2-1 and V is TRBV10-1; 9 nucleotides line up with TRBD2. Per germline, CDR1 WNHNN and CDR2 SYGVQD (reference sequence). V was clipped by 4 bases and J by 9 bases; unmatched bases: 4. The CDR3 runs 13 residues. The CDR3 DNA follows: TGCGCCAGCAGTGTGCGGGGGGGCTCTGAGCAGTTCTTC. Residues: CASSVRGGSEQFF.

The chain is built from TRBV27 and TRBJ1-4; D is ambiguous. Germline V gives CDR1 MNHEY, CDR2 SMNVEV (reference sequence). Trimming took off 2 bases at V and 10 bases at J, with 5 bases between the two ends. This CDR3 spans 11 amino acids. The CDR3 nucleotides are TGTGCCAGCAGTTTACGAGGAAAACTGTTTTTT. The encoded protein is CASSLRGKLFF. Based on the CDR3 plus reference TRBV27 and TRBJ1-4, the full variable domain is EAQVTQNPRYLITVTGKKLTVTCSQNMNHEYMSWYRQDPGLGLRQIYYSMNVEVTDKGDVPEGYKVSRKEKRNFPLILESPSPNQTSLYFCASSLRGKLFFGSGTQLSVL.

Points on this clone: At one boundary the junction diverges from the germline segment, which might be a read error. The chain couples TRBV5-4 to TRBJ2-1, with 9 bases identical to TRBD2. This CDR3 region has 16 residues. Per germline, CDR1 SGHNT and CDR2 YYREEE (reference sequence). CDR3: CASSQDVGGGGNEQFF. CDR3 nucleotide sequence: TGCGCCAGCAGCCAAGATGTTGGCGGGGGGGGCAATGAGCAGTTCTTC.

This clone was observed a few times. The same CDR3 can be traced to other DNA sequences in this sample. The chain's CDR3 is CASSAGTGGDTQYF. The DNA of the CDR3 is TGTGCCAGCTCAGCCGGGACAGGGGGGGATACGCAGTATTTT. V usage is TRBV18 and J usage is TRBJ2-3, with 11 positions matching TRBD1. The CDR3 runs 14 residues. Per germline, CDR1 KGHSH and CDR2 LQKENI. The J segment lost 6 bases and the V segment lost 5 bases, leaving 4 bases of the junction unmatched.

The DNA of the CDR3 is TGTGCCAGCAGCTTAGACAGGGCGACTGGCTACACCTTC. Residues: CASSLDRATGYTF. The J gene is TRBJ1-2, the V gene TRBV7-2; D is possibly TRBD1 (6 bases). The CDR3 loop spans 13 amino acids. Trimming left V 1 base short and J 7 bases short, with 10 bases between. The germline gives CDR1 SGHTA, CDR2 FQGNSA. Looking up the rest from reference TRBV7-2 and TRBJ1-2 gives the full variable domain: GAGVSQSPSNKVTEKGKDVELRCDPISGHTALYWYRQSLGQGLEFLIYFQGNSAPDKSGLPSDRFSAERTGGSVSTLTIQRTQQEDSAVYLCASSLDRATGYTFGSGTRLTVV.

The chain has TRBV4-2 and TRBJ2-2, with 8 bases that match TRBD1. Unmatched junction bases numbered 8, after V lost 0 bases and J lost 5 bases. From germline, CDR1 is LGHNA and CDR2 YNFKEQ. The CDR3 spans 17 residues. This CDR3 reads CASSQDRPGGFTGELFF. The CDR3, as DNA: TGTGCCAGCAGCCAAGATCGGCCAGGGGGCTTTACCGGGGAGCTGTTTTTT.

DNA of the CDR3: TGTGCCAGCAGCGTAGGACAGGGGCGGAGTGAAAAACTGTTTTTT. Translating it yields CASSVGQGRSEKLFF. V and J are TRBV9 and TRBJ1-4; TRBD1 matches 8 bases. Germline CDR1 reads SGDLS; CDR2 reads YYNGEE. The length of the CDR3 is 15 residues. With V trimmed by 0 bases and J by 7 bases, 5 bases remained unmatched. The whole variable domain, remainder taken from reference TRBV9 and TRBJ1-4, is DSGVTQTPKHLITATGQRVTLRCSPRSGDLSVYWYQQSLDQGLQFLIQYYNGEERAKGNILERFSAQQFPDLHSELNLSSLELGDSALYFCASSVGQGRSEKLFFGSGTQLSVL.

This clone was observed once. CDR3 coding DNA: TGTGCCAGCAGCCAAACCACCGGGACAAACCTCTATGGCTACACCTTC. It is translated as CASSQTTGTNLYGYTF. The chain joins TRBV4-2 to TRBJ1-2; D possibly corresponds to TRBD1 (6 bases). Germline V gene sequence: CDR1 LGHNA, CDR2 YNFKEQ. CDR3 size: 16 residues. V lost 2 bases, J lost 4 bases, and 17 bases lay in between.

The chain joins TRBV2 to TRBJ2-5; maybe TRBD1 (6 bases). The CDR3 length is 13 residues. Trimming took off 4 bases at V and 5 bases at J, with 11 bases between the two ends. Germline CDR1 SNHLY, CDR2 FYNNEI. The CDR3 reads CASSGTGIETQYF. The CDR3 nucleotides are TGTGCCAGCAGTGGCACAGGGATTGAGACCCAGTACTTC. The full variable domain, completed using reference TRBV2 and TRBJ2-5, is EPEVTQTPSHQVTQMGQEVILRCVPISNHLYFYWYRQILGQKVEFLVSFYNNEISEKSEIFDDQFSVERPDGSNFTLKIRSTKLEDSAMYFCASSGTGIETQYFGPGTRLLVL.

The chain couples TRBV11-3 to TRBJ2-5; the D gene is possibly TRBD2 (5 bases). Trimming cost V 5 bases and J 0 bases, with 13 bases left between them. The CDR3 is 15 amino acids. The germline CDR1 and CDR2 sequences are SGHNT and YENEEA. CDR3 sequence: CASSAADRNQETQYF. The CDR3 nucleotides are TGTGCCAGCAGCGCAGCGGACCGAAACCAAGAGACCCAGTACTTC.

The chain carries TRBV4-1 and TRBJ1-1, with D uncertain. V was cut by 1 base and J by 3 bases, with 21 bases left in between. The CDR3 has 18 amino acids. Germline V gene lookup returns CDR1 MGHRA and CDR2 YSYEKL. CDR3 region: CASSQVDFIGRADTEAFF. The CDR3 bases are TGCGCCAGCAGCCAAGTAGATTTTATAGGGAGGGCGGACACTGAAGCTTTCTTT.

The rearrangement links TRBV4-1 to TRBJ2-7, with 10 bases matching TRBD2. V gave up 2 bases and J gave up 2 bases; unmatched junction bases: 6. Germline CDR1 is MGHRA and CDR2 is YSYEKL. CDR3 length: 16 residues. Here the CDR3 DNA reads TGCGCCAGCAGCCAACTAGCGGGGGTCCCTCCCTACGAGCAGTACTTC. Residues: CASSQLAGVPPYEQYF.

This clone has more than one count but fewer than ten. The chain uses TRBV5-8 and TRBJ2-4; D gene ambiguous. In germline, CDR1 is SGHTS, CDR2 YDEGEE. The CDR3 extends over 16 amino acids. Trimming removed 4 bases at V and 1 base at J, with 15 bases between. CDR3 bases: TGTGCCAGCAGCCCCCCAGCCCCCAGGGCCAAAAACATTCAGTACTTC. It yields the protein CASSPPAPRAKNIQYF.

CDR3 nucleotide sequence: TGTGCCAGCAGTATAATTAATGAAAAACTGTTTTTT. It encodes CASSIINEKLFF. The chain couples TRBV28 to TRBJ1-4; D is undetermined. The germline CDR1 and CDR2 sequences are MDHEN and SYDVKM. The CDR3 is 12 residues long. The V gene lost 5 bases and the J gene lost 4 bases, with 5 bases spanning the gap.

The CDR3 loop is CASSQVRGSPLHF. Here the CDR3 DNA reads TGCGCCAGCAGCCAAGTACGCGGCTCACCCCTCCACTTT. The chain recombines TRBV4-1 with TRBJ1-6; D is uncertain. This CDR3 region has 13 residues. With 1 base removed from V and 10 bases from J, the gap between germline ends came to 8 bases. In germline, CDR1 is MGHRA, CDR2 YSYEKL.

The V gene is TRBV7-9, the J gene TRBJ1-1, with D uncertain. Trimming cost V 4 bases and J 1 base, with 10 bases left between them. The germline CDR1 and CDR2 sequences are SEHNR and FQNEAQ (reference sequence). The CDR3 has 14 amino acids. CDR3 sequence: CASSSPSSNTEAFF. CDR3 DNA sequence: TGTGCCAGCAGCTCTCCCTCGTCGAACACTGAAGCTTTCTTT.

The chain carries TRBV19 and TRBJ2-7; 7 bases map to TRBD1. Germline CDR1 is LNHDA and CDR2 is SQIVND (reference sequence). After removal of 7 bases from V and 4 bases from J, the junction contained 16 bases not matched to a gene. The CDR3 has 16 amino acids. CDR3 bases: TGTGCCAGTACCCATGGGGACAGCAGGGGTCTTTACGAGCAGTACTTC. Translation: CASTHGDSRGLYEQYF.

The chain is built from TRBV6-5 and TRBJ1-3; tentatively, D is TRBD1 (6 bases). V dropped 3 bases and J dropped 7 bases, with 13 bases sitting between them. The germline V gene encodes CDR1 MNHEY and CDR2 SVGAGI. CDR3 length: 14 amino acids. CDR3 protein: CASSYGPTGNTIYF. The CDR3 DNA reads TGTGCCAGCAGTTATGGCCCCACAGGGAACACCATATATTTT.

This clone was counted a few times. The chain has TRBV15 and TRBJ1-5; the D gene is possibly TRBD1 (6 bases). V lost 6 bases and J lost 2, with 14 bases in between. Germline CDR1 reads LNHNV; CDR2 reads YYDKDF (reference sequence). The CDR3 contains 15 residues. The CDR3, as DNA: TGTGCCACCAGGGCCGAGGGGGTGCGCAATCAGCCCCAGCATTTT. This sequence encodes CATRAEGVRNQPQHF.

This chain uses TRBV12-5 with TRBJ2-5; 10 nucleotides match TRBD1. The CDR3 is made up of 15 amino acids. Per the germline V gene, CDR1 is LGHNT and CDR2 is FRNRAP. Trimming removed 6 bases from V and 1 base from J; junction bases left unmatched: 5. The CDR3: CASGGGQGPQETQYF. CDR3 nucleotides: TGTGCTAGTGGCGGGGGACAGGGGCCCCAAGAGACCCAGTACTTC.

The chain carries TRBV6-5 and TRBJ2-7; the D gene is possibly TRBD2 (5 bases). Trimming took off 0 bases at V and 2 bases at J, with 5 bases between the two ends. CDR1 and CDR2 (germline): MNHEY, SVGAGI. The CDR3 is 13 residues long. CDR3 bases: TGTGCCAGCAGTTACTCGGGAGCCTACGAGCAGTACTTC. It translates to CASSYSGAYEQYF.

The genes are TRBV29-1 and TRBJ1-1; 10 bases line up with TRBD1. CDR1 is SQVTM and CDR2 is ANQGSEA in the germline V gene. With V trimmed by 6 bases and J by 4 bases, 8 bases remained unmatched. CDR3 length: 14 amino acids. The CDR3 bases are TGCAGCGTCCGGGACAGGGGAAAGGGCACTGAAGCTTTCTTT. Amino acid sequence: CSVRDRGKGTEAFF.

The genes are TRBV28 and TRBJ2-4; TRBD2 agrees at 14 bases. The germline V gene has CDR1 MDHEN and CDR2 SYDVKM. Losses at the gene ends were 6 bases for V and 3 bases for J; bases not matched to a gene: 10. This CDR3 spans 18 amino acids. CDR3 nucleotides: TGTGCCAGCAGCCCAGGACTAGCGGGGGGCGCCGGCAAAAACATTCAGTACTTC. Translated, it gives CASSPGLAGGAGKNIQYF.

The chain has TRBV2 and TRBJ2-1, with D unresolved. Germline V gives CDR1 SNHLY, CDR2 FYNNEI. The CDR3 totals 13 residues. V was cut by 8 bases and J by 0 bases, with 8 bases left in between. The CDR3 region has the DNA TGTGCCAGCGGATGGAGCTCCTACAATGAGCAGTTCTTC. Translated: CASGWSSYNEQFF.

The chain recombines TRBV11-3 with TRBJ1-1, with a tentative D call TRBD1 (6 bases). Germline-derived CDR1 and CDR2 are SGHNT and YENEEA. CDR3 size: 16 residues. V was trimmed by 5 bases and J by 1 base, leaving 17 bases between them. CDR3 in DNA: TGTGCCAGCAGCGAATCGGGCCGGGGGGCGAACACTGAAGCTTTCTTT. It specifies CASSESGRGANTEAFF.

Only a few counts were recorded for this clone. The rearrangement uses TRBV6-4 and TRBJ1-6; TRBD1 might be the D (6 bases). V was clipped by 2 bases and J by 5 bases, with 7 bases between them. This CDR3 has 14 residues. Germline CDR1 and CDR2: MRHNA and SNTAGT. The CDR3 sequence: CASSDGGDNSPLHF. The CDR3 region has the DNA TGTGCCAGCAGTGACGGGGGCGATAATTCACCCCTCCACTTT.